A single sample gave rise to the 13 T cell receptor beta chains below, sequenced in a study of T cell repertoires in ileal Crohn's disease. The data were produced by immunoSEQ multiplex PCR, yet TCRdb's version contains in-frame clones alone and is incomplete. The table has around 5,300 clones, 82% seen once; the top ten hold around 13%. Material for sequencing was ileal tissue. The receptors were sampled from an adult with Crohn's disease.

The chain is built from TRBV28 and TRBJ2-7; 12 bases agree with TRBD2. This CDR3 contains 15 residues. J lost 5 bases, V lost 5 bases, and 7 bases had no gene match. Germline V gene lookup returns CDR1 MDHEN and CDR2 SYDVKM. The CDR3 protein is CASSPTGLAGDEQYF. CDR3 sequence (DNA): TGTGCCAGCAGTCCCACGGGACTAGCGGGTGACGAGCAGTACTTC.

The rearrangement joins TRBV6-5 to TRBJ2-7; 10 nucleotides align to TRBD1. The germline gives CDR1 MNHEY, CDR2 SVGAGI. V gave up 2 bases and J gave up 2 bases; unmatched junction bases: 3. The CDR3 runs to 15 residues. The CDR3 region is CASSYGGQGTYEQYF. CDR3 DNA: TGTGCCAGCAGTTACGGGGGACAGGGGACCTACGAGCAGTACTTC.

The gene calls are TRBV30 and TRBJ1-3; a weak D match, TRBD1 (6 bases). V was clipped by 5 bases and J by 4 bases, with 12 bases between them. The CDR3 extends over 13 amino acids. Germline assignment: CDR1 GTSNPN and CDR2 SVGIG (reference sequence). The CDR3 region is CAWGLQGGNTIYF. CDR3 nucleotide sequence: TGTGCCTGGGGATTACAGGGCGGAAACACCATATATTTT.

J is TRBJ1-2 and V is TRBV12-5; 7 bases are shared with TRBD1. J was trimmed by 6 bases and V by 2 bases; bases with no gene match: 6. CDR1 is LGHNT and CDR2 is FRNRAP in the germline V gene. This CDR3 is built from 14 residues. The CDR3 DNA sequence: TGTGCTAGTGGTTTGTCCGGGACAGAAAATGGCTACACCTTC. This encodes CASGLSGTENGYTF.

In this sample, this clone turned up once. V gene TRBV18 combines with J gene TRBJ2-7; the D is unclear. There are 13 residues in the CDR3. CDR1 KGHSH and CDR2 LQKENI come from the germline V gene. The ends were cut back, 5 bases at V and 4 bases at J, with 12 bases in the middle. The CDR3 DNA reads as TGTGCCAGCTCAATGAACCCCCAGTACGAGCAGTACTTC. As protein: CASSMNPQYEQYF.

This sequence joins TRBV4-1 and TRBJ2-7; tentatively, D is TRBD2 (5 bases). Germline V CDR1 and CDR2: MGHRA, YSYEKL. The CDR3 runs 15 residues. Deletions cut 0 bases from V and 7 bases from J, with 16 bases between. The DNA of the CDR3 is TGCGCCAGCAGCCAAGAATTTACGGGAAGTTGGGAGCAGTACTTC. Translation gives CASSQEFTGSWEQYF.

The chain is built from TRBV18 and TRBJ1-2; TRBD1 might be the D (5 bases). Trimming removed 3 bases from V and 0 bases from J, with 8 bases in between. CDR1 is KGHSH, CDR2 LQKENI, per germline. The CDR3 is 14 amino acids. The CDR3 coding sequence is TGTGCCAGCTCACCCGCAGGGTCTAACTATGGCTACACCTTC. Translated, it gives CASSPAGSNYGYTF.

The chain employs TRBV5-1 and TRBJ1-1, with D perhaps TRBD1 (6 bases). There are 15 residues in the CDR3. Germline loops: CDR1 SGHRS, CDR2 YFSETQ. The V end was cut by 4 bases, the J end by 1 base, with 14 bases between. The CDR3 spells CASSASGTPNTEAFF. The DNA for the CDR3 is TGCGCCAGCAGCGCTTCCGGGACACCGAACACTGAAGCTTTCTTT.

This chain uses TRBV5-6 with TRBJ1-1; D possibly corresponds to TRBD1 (6 bases). This CDR3 has 15 amino acids. The V end was cut by 4 bases, the J end by 3 bases, with 16 bases between. CDR1 is SGHDT and CDR2 is YYEEEE in the germline V gene. CDR3 sequence: CASSLEQGWDTEAFF. CDR3 nucleotide sequence: TGTGCCAGCAGCCTAGAACAGGGATGGGACACTGAAGCTTTCTTT.

CDR3 nucleotides: TGTGCCAGCAGTTTGACAGGGGCTAGGGAAAAACTGTTTTTT. The encoded protein is CASSLTGAREKLFF. The rearrangement uses TRBV28 and TRBJ1-4, with 8 positions matching TRBD1. J lost 8 bases, V lost 3 bases, and 5 bases had no gene match. The CDR3 consists of 14 residues. Germline CDR1 and CDR2: MDHEN and SYDVKM.

The chain combines TRBV19 with TRBJ1-5, with 12 bases identical to TRBD1. The CDR3 is 14 residues long. Per germline, CDR1 LNHDA and CDR2 SQIVND (reference sequence). J lost 6 bases, V lost 8 bases, and 5 bases had no gene match. CDR3 sequence: CASGGQGAAQPQHF. Written as DNA, the CDR3 is TGTGCCAGTGGGGGACAGGGGGCAGCTCAGCCCCAGCATTTT.

This chain joins TRBV7-3 and TRBJ2-1; weak D call: TRBD2 (5 bases). This CDR3 spans 16 amino acids. CDR1 and CDR2 from the germline V gene are SGHTA and FQGTGA. V dropped 0 bases and J dropped 3 bases, with 12 bases sitting between them. Here the CDR3 reads CASSLTGGRDYNEQFF. The CDR3 DNA is TGTGCCAGCAGCTTAACGGGTGGGAGAGACTACAATGAGCAGTTCTTC.

V gene TRBV29-1 combines with J gene TRBJ1-2; D gene ambiguous. This CDR3 has 11 residues. The germline V gene has CDR1 SQVTM and CDR2 ANQGSEA. V was cut by 4 bases and J by 4 bases, with 7 bases left in between. CDR3 bases: TGCAGCGTTGTTTACGGCTATGGCTACACCTTC. Its translation is CSVVYGYGYTF.